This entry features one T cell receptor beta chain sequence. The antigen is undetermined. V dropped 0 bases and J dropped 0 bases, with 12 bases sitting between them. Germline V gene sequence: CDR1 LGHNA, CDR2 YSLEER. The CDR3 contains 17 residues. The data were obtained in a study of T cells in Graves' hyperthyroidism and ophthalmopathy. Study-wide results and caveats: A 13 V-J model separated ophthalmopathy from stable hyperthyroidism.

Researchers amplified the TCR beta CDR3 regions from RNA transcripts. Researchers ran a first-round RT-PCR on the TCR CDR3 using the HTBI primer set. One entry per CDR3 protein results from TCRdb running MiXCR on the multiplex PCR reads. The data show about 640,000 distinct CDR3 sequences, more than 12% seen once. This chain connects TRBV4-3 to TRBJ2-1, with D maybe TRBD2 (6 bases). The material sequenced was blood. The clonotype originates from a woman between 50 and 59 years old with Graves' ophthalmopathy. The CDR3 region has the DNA TGCGCCAGCAGCCAAGATCAGAGCGGGCGCTCCTACAATGAGCAGTTCTTC. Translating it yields CASSQDQSGRSYNEQFF.